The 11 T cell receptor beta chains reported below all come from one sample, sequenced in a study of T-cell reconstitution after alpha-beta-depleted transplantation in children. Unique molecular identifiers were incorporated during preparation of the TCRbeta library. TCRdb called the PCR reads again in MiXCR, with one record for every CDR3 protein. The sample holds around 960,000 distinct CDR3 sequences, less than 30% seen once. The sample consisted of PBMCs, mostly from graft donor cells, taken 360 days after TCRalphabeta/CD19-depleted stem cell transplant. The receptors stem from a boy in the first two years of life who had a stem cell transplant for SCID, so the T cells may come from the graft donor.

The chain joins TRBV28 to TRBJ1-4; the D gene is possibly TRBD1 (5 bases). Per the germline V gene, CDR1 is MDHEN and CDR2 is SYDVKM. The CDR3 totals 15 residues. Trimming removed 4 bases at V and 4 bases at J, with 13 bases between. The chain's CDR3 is CASSSRGALNEKLFF. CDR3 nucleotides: TGTGCCAGCAGTTCCAGAGGGGCCCTTAATGAAAAACTGTTTTTT. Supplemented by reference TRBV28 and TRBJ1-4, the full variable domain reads DVKVTQSSRYLVKRTGEKVFLECVQDMDHENMFWYRQDPGLGLRLIYFSYDVKMKEKGDIPEGYSVSREKKERFSLILESASTNQTSMYLCASSSRGALNEKLFFGSGTQLSVL.

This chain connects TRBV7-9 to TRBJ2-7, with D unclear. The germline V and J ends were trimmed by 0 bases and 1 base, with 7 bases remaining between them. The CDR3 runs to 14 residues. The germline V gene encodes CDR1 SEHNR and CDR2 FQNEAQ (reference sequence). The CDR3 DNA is TGTGCCAGCAGCTTAGCGGCCATTTCCTACGAGCAGTACTTC. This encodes CASSLAAISYEQYF.

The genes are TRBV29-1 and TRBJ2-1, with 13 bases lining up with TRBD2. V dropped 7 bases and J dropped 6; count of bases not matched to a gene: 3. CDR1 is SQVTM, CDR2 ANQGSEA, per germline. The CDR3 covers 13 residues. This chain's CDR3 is CSGTSGGPNEQFF. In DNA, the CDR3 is TGCAGCGGGACTAGCGGGGGACCCAATGAGCAGTTCTTC.

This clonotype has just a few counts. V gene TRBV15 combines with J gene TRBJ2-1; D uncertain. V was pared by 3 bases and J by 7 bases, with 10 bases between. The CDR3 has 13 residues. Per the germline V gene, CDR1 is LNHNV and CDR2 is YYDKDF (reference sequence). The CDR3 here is CATSRAVGNEQFF. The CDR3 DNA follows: TGTGCCACCAGCAGGGCTGTGGGAAATGAGCAGTTCTTC.

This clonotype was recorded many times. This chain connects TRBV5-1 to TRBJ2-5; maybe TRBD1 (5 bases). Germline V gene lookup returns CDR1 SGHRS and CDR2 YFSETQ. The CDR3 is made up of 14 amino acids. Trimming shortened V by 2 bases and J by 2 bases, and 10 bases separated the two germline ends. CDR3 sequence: CASSFSPGQETQYF. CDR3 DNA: TGCGCCAGCAGCTTCTCGCCAGGGCAAGAGACCCAGTACTTC.

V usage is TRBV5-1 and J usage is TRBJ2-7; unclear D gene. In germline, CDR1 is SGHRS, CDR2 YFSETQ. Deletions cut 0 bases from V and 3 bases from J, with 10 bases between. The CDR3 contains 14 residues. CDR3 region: CASSLDSLGYEQYF. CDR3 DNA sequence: TGCGCCAGCAGCTTGGACAGCCTGGGCTACGAGCAGTACTTC.

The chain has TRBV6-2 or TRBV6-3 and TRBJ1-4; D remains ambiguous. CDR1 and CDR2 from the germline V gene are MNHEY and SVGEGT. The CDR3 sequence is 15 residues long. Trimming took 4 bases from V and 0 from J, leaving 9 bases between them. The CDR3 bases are TGTGCCAGCAGTTGGCGACTCGCAACTAATGAAAAACTGTTTTTT. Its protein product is CASSWRLATNEKLFF.

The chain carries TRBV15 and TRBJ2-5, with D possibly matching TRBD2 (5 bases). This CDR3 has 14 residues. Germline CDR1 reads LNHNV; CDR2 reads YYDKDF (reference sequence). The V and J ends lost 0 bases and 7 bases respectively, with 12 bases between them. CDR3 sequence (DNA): TGTGCCACCAGCAGAGATCTAGCCGTCCGGACCCAGTACTTC. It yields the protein CATSRDLAVRTQYF.

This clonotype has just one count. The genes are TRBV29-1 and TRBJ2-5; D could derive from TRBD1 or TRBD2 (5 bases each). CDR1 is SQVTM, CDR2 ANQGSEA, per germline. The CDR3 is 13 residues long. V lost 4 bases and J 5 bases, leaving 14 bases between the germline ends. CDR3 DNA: TGCAGCGTTGCTGGCAGGGCGGGTGAGACCCAGTACTTC. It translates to CSVAGRAGETQYF.

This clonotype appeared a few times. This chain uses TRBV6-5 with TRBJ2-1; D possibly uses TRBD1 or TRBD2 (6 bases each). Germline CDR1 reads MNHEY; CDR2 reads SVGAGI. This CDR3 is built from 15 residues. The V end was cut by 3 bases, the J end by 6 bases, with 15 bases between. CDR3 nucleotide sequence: TGTGCCAGCAGTTATAAGGGGGGCCCGGGCAATGAGCAGTTCTTC. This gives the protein CASSYKGGPGNEQFF.

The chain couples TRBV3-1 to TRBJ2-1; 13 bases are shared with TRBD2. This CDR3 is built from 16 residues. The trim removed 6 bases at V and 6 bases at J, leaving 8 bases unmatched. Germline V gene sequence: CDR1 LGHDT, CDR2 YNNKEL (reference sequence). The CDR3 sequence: CASRRLAGGTCNEQFF. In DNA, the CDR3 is TGTGCCAGCAGACGACTAGCGGGGGGCACCTGCAATGAGCAGTTCTTC.